This T cell receptor (beta chain) derives from a study of blood T cell repertoires in COVID-19. About the study: Spain, Italy and the United States supplied samples that represented acute and convalescent COVID-19. PBMCs, B-cell-depleted T cells, or T cells provided the cDNA or gDNA that made up the material.

As handled by the study authors: Reference gene primer amplification gave nucleated cell count estimates. The protocol was immunoSEQ multiplex PCR, while the TCRdb copy is restricted to in-frame clones and leaves out a portion. That table furnishes V, J and clone size, whereas the DNA furnished D and trimming. The sample has roughly 170,000 clones, 79% seen once. The sequencing sample was made of peripheral blood. The source of this sequence is a woman aged 60-75 years with COVID-19, enrolled during active disease.

The CDR3 DNA reads TGCGCCGCCGAACAGGGGGCTTTATTTAGCTACCACGAGCAGTACTTC. It is translated as CAAEQGALFSYHEQYF. The chain couples TRBV23-1 to TRBJ2-7, with 9 bases identical to TRBD1. TRBV23-1 is an ORF, and what it does is uncertain. Unmatched junction bases numbered 19, after V lost 11 bases and J lost 5 bases. CDR3 length: 16 amino acids.